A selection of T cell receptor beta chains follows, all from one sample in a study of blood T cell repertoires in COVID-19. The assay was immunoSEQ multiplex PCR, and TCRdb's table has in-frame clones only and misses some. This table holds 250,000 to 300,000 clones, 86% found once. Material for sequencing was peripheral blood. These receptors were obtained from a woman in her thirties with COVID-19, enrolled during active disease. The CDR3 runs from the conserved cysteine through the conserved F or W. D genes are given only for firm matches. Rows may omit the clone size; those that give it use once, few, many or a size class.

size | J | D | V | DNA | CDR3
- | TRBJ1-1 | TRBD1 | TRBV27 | TGTGCCAGCAGTTTTTCCAGGGGGCAAGGTGAAGCTTTCTTT | CASSFSRGQGEAFF
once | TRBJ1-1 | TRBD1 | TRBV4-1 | TGCGCCAGCACGACAGGGCTGAACACTGAAGCTTTCTTT | CASTTGLNTEAFF
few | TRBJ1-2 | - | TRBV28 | TGTGCCAGCAGTCCAACCGAGGGAGGCGTCGGCTATGGCTACACCTTC | CASSPTEGGVGYGYTF
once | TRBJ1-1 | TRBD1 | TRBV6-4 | TGTGCCAGCAGTGGGACAGGTCAAACGGGAGGGGCTTTCTTT | CASSGTGQTGGAFF
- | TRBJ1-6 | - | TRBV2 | TGTGCCAGCCACCGGAAGGACTTCGAGGCACCCCTCCACTTT | CASHRKDFEAPLHF
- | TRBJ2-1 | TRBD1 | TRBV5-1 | TGCGCCAGCAGCTTGGCCGGGCAGGGGGCGCACAATGAGCAGTTCTTC | CASSLAGQGAHNEQFF
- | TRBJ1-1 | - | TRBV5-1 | TGCGCCAGCAGCTTGGTGCGGGGGAACACTGAAGCTTTCTTT | CASSLVRGNTEAFF
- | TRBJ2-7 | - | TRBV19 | TGTGCCAGTAGTAGTGGGGGCGGACTCGTCTACGAGCAGTACTTC | CASSSGGGLVYEQYF
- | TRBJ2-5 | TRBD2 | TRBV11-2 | TGTGCCAGCAGCTGGACTAGCGGGGTGGCAGGGGAGACCCAGTACTTC | CASSWTSGVAGETQYF
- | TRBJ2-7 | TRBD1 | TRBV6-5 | TGTGCCAGCAGAACAGGGGGGATAGGCTACGAGCAGTACTTC | CASRTGGIGYEQYF
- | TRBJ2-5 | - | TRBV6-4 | TGTGCCAGCAGTGTGGCCGAGGGATGGACCCAGTACTTC | CASSVAEGWTQYF
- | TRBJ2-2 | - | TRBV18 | TGTGCCAGCTCACCCGCGAACACCGGGGAGCTGTTTTTT | CASSPANTGELFF
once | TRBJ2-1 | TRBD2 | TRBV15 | TGTGCCACCAGCAGAGCGGGAAGCGGGGGGCCTTCCTACAATGAGCAGTTCTTC | CATSRAGSGGPSYNEQFF
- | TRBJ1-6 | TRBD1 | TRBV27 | TGTGCCAGCCGAGTTACAGGGGGGAATTCACCCCTCCACTTT | CASRVTGGNSPLHF
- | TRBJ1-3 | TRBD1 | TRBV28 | TGTGCCAGCAGCCGAACAGGGGTAGGAAACACCATATATTTT | CASSRTGVGNTIYF
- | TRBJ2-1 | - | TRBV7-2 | TGTGCCAGCAGCTTAGGGCGGGGGCCCAGGAATGAGCAGTTCTTC | CASSLGRGPRNEQFF
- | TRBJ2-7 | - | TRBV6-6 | TGTGCCAGCAGTTTGCAGGGAAACTCCTACGAGCAGTACTTC | CASSLQGNSYEQYF
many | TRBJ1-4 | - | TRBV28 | TGTGCCAGCAGTCCTCGGACAGCGGAAAAACTGTTTTTT | CASSPRTAEKLFF
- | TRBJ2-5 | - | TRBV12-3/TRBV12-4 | TGTGCCAGCAGCGCTCAGGAGACCCAGTACTTC | CASSAQETQYF
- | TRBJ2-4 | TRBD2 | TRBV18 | TGTGCCAGCTCACCACCGACGCAGCGGGGTGACATTCAGTACTTC | CASSPPTQRGDIQYF
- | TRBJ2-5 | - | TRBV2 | TGTGCCAGCACCGTCGGGAGGACCCAGTACTTC | CASTVGRTQYF
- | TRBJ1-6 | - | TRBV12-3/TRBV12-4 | TGTGCCAGCAGTCTTCGGCAGGGGCCCCTCCACTTT | CASSLRQGPLHF
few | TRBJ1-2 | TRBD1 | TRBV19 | TGTGCCAGTAGTATCAAGACAGGGACTAACTATGGCTACACCTTC | CASSIKTGTNYGYTF
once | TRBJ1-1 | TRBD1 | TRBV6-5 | TGTGCCAGCAGCTCCTTCCCCTCAGGGGGAACTGAAGCTTTCTTT | CASSSFPSGGTEAFF
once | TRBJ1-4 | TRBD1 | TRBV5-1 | TGCGCCAGCAGACAGGGGTCGGGTCGAGAAAAACTGTTTTTT | CASRQGSGREKLFF
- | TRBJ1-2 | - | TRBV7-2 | TGTGCCAGCAGCCGGGATGGCTATGCTAACTATGGCTACACCTTC | CASSRDGYANYGYTF
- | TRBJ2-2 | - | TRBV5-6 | TGTGCCAGCAGCCCAACGGGAATCGGGGAGCTGTTTTTT | CASSPTGIGELFF
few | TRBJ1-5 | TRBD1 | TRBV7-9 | TGTGCCAGCAGCTTTGGGACAGGGGCCAATCAGCCCCAGCATTTT | CASSFGTGANQPQHF
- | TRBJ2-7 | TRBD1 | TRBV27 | TGTGCCAGCAGCCAGGACAGGGCCTACGAGCAGTACTTC | CASSQDRAYEQYF
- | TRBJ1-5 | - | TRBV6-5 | TGTGCCAGCAATAGGAAACAGGGTAGTCTGCCCCAGCATTTT | CASNRKQGSLPQHF
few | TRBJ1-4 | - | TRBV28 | TGTGCCAGCAGCCCCCTCGAGACAGCAACTAATGAAAAACTGTTTTTT | CASSPLETATNEKLFF
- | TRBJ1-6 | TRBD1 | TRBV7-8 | TGTGCCAGCAGCTTAGTACAGGGGCAAAATTCACCCCTCCACTTT | CASSLVQGQNSPLHF
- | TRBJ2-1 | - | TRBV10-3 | TGTGCCATCAGTTTGTTCGGCCGGCTTCAACAGGGTGATCTTGGGTTCTTC | CAISLFGRLQQGDLGFF
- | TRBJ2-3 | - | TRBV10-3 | TGTGCCATCAGCTCCCCCGGTAGGGGGGGGGCCCCAGATACGCAGTATTTT | CAISSPGRGGAPDTQYF
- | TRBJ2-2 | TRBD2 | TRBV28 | TGTGCCAGCAGTCCCACCGGGACTAGGACCGGGGAGCTGTTTTTT | CASSPTGTRTGELFF
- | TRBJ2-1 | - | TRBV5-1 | TGCGCCAGCAGCTTGGCAGGGTCCGATGAGCAGTTCTTC | CASSLAGSDEQFF
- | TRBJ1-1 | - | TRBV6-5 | TGTGCCAGCAACACCTTGGGGGGGTACACTGAAGCTTTCTTT | CASNTLGGYTEAFF
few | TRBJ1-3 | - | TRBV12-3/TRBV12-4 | TGTGCCAGCAGTTTGAGGTCAGGAAACACCATATATTTT | CASSLRSGNTIYF
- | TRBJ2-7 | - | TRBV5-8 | TGTGCCAGCAGCTTTTGGGGCAGGTACGAGCAGTACTTC | CASSFWGRYEQYF
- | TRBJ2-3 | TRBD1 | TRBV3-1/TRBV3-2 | TGTGCCAGCAGCCCTGGGACAGTTAACACAGATACGCAGTATTTT | CASSPGTVNTDTQYF
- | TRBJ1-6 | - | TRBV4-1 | TGCGCCAGCAGCCAAGGGGGCGCCAGAAGATTATATTCACCCCTCCACTTT | CASSQGGARRLYSPLHF
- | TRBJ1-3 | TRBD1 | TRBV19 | TGTGCCAGTGGGACAGTCTTAGGGGGCACCATATATTTT | CASGTVLGGTIYF
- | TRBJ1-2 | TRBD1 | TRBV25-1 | TGTGCCAGCAGTGAATTAGGGCGGACAGGGGGGAGCTATGGCTACACCTTC | CASSELGRTGGSYGYTF
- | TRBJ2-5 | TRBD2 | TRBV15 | TGTGCCACCAGCAGAGGGGGACTAGGAGAGACCCAGTACTTC | CATSRGGLGETQYF
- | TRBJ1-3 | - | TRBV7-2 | TGTGCCAGCAGCTCCCTCGAGTACCCTGGAAACACCATATATTTT | CASSSLEYPGNTIYF
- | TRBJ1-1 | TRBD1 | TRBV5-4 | TGTGCCAGCAGCTTGGCTCTGTTAGGACAGGGGAGGACTGAAGCTTTCTTT | CASSLALLGQGRTEAFF
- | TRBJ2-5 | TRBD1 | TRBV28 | TGTGCCAGCAGTTCCCCTCTAATTGCCTCCGGGACAGGGTGGAAGACCCAGTACTTC | CASSSPLIASGTGWKTQYF
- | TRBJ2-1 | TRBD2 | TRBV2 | TGTGCCAGCAGTGAACAGCGGGGGGTACATGAGCAGTTCTTC | CASSEQRGVHEQFF
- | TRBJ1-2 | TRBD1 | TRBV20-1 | TGCAGTGCTAACAGGGGAGAAGGCTACACCTTC | CSANRGEGYTF
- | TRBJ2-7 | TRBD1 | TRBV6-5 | TGTGCCAGCAGTCCGACAGGGAACTCCTACGAGCAGTACTTC | CASSPTGNSYEQYF
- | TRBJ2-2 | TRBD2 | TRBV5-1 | TGCGCCAGCAGCTTGGTCGCGGGACTAGCGGGGGACACCGGGGAGCTGTTTTTT | CASSLVAGLAGDTGELFF